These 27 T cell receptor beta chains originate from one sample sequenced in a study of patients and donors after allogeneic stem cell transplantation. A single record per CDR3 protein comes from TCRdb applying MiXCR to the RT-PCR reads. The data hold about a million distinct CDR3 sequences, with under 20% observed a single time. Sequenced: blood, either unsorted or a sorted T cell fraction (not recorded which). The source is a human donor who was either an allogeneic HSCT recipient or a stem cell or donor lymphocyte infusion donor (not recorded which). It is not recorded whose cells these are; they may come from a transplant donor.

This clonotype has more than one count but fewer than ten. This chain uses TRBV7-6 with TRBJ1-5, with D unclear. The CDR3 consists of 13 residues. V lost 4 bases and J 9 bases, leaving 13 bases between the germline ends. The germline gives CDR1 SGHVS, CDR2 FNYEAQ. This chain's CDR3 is CASSSGERSPQHF. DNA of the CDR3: TGTGCCAGCAGCTCAGGCGAGCGTTCGCCCCAGCATTTT.

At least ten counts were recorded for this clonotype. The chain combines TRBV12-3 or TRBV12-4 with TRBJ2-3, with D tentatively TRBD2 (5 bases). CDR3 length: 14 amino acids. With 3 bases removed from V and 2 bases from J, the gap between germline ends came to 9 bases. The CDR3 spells CASSFGRDTDTQYF. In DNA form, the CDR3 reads TGTGCCAGCAGTTTTGGGAGAGACACAGATACGCAGTATTTT.

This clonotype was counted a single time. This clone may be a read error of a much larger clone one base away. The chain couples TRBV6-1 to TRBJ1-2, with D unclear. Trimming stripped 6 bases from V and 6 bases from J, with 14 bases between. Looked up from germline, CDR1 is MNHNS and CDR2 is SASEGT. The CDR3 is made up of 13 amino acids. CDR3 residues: CASSRAGSNGYTF. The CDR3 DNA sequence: TGTGCCAGCAGCCGAGCCGGGTCCAATGGCTACACCTTC.

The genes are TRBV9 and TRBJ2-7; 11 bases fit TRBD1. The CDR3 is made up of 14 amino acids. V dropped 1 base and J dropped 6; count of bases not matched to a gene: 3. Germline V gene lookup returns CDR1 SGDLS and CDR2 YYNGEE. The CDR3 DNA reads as TGTGCCAGCAGCGTACGCGGGACAGGGGGCGAGCAGTACTTC. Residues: CASSVRGTGGEQYF.

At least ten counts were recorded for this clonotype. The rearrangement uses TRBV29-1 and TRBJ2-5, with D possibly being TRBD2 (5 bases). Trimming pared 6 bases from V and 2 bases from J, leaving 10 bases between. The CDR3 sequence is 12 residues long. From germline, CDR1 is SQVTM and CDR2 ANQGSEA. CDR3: CSVEGYQETQYF. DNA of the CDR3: TGCAGCGTCGAGGGTTATCAAGAGACCCAGTACTTC.

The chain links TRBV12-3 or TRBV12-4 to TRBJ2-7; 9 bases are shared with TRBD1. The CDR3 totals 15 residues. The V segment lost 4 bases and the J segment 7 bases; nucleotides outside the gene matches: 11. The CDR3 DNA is TGTGCCAGCAGTTCGTCCCGGGACAGGGTCGGAGAGCAGTACTTC. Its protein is CASSSSRDRVGEQYF.

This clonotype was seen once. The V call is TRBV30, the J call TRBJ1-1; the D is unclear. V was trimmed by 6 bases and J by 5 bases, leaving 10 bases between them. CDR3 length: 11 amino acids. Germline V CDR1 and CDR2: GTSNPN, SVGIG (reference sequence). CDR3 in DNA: TGTGCCTGCGTGATTCGAACTGAAGCTTTCTTT. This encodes CACVIRTEAFF.

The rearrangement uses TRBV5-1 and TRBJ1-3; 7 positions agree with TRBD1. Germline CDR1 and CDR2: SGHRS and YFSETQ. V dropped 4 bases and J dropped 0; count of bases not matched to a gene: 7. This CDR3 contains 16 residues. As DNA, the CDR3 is TGCGCCAGCAGCAACGGACAGGCGGTCTCTGGAAACACCATATATTTT. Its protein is CASSNGQAVSGNTIYF.

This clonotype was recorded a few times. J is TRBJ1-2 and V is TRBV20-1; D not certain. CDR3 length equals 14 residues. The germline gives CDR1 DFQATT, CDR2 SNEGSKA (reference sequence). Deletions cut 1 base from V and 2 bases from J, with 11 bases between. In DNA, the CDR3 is TGCAGTGCTAGAGCGGGGTCGGGCAACTATGGCTACACCTTC. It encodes CSARAGSGNYGYTF.

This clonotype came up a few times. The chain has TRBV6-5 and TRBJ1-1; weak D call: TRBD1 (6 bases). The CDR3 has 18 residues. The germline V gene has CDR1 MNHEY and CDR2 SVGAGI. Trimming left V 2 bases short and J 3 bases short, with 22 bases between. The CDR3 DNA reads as TGTGCCAGCAGTTACAGGTTCCAGGGGTGGGAAACGGACACTGAAGCTTTCTTT. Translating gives CASSYRFQGWETDTEAFF.

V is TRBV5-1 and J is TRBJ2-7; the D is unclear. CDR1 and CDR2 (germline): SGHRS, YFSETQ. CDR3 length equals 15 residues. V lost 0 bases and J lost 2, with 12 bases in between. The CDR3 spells CASSLGYTNPYEQYF. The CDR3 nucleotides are TGCGCCAGCAGCTTGGGCTACACCAACCCCTACGAGCAGTACTTC.

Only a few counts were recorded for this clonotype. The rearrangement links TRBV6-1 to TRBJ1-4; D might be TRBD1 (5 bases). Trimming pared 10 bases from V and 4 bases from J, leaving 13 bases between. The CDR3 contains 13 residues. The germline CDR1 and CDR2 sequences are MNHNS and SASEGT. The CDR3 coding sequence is TGTGCCACCGGGGACGGAAATAATGAAAAACTGTTTTTT. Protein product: CATGDGNNEKLFF.

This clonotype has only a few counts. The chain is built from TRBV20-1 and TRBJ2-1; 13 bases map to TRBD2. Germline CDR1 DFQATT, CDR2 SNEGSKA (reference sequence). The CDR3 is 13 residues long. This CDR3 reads CRGGTSGVNEQFF. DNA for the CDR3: TGCAGGGGAGGGACTAGCGGGGTTAATGAGCAGTTCTTC.

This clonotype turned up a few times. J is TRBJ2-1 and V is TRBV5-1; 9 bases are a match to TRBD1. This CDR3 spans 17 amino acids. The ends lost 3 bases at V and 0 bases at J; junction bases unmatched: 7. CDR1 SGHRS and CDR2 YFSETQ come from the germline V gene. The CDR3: CASSSGQGSFSYNEQFF. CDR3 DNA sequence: TGCGCCAGCAGCTCAGGACAGGGGTCGTTCTCCTACAATGAGCAGTTCTTC.

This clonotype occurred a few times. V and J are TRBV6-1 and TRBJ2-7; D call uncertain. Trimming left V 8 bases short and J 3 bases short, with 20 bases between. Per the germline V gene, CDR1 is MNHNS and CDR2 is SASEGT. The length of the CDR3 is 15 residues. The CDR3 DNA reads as TGTGCCAGCCTGGACGAAACCGCCGGAAACTACGAGCAGTACTTC. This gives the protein CASLDETAGNYEQYF.

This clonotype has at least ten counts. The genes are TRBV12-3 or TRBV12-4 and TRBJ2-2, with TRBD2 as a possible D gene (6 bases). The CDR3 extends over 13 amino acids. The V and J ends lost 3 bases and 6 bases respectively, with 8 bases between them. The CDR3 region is CASSFGGPGELFF. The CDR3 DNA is TGTGCCAGCAGTTTCGGGGGACCCGGGGAGCTGTTTTTT.

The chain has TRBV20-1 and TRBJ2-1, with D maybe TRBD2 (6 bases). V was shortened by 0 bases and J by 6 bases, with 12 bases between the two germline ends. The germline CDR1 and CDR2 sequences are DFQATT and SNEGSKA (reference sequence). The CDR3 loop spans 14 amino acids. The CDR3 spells CSARDPEGVNEQFF. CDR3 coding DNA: TGCAGTGCTAGAGATCCGGAGGGAGTCAATGAGCAGTTCTTC.

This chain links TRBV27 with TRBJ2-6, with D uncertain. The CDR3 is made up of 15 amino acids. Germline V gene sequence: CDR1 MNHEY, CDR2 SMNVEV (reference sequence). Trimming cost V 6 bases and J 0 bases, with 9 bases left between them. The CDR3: CASSLSLSGANVLTF. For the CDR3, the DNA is TGTGCCAGCAGCTTAAGCCTCTCTGGGGCCAACGTCCTGACTTTC.

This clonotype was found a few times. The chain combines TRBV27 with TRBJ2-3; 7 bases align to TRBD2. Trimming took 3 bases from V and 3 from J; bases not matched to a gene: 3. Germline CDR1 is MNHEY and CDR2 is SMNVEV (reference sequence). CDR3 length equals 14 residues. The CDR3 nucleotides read TGTGCCAGCAGTTTTCTAGCGGCAACAGATACGCAGTATTTT. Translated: CASSFLAATDTQYF.

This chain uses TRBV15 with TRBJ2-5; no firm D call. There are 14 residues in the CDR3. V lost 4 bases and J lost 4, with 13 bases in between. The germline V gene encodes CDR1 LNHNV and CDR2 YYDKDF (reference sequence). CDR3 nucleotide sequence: TGTGCCACCAGCAAAGGCGGATGGGGAGAGACCCAGTACTTC. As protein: CATSKGGWGETQYF.

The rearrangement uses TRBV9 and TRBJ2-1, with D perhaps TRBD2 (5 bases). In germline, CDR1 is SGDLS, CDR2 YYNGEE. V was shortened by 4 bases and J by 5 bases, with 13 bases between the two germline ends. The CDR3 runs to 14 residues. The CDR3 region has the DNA TGTGCCAGCAGCCTTATAGCGCCTAACAATGAGCAGTTCTTC. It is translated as CASSLIAPNNEQFF.

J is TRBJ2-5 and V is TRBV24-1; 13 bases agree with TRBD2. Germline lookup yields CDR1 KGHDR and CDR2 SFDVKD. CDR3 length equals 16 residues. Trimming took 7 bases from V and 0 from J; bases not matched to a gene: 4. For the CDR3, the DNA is TGTGCCACCAGCCTGGGACTAGCGGGGTACCAAGAGACCCAGTACTTC. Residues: CATSLGLAGYQETQYF.

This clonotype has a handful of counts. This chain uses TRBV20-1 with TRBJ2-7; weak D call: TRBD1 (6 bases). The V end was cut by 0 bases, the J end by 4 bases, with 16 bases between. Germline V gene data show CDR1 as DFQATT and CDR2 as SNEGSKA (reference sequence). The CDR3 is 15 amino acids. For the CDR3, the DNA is TGCAGTGCTAGAGATTCGGGACACGGGGTTTACGAGCAGTACTTC. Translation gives CSARDSGHGVYEQYF.

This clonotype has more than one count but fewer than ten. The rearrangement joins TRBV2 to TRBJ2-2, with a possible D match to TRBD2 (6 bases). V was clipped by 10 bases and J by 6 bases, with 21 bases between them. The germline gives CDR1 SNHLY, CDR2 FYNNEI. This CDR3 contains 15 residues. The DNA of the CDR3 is TGTGCCACCTTAGCGGACGGCCTCTTCGCCGGGGAGCTGTTTTTT. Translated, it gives CATLADGLFAGELFF.

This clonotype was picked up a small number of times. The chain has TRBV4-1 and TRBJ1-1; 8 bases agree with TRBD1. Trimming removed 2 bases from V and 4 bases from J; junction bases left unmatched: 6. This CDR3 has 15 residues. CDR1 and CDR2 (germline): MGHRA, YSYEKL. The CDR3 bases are TGCGCCAGCAGCCAACCGACAGGGGCACGCACTGAAGCTTTCTTT. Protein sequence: CASSQPTGARTEAFF.

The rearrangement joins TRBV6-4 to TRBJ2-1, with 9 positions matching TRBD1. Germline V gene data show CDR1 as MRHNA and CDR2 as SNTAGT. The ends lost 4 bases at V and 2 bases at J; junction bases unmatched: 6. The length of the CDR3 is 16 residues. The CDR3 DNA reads TGTGCCAGCAGTGTCCTAACAGGGGGCCCCTACAATGAGCAGTTCTTC. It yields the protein CASSVLTGGPYNEQFF.

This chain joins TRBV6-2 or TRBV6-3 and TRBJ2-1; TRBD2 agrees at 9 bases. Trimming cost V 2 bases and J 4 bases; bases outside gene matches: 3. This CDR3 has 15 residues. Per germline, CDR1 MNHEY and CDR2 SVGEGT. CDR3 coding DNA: TGTGCCAGCAGTTACGTAGCGGGGGTTTACAATGAGCAGTTCTTC. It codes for CASSYVAGVYNEQFF.